These 20 T cell receptor beta chains were all obtained from the same sample, sequenced in a study of regulatory T cells in long-lasting Graves disease (dated by TCRdb to the early 2020s). The library was generated by multiplex PCR. Sequencing instrument: Illumina HiSeq 4000. iRepertoire HTBI primers and Arm-PCR amplification of CDR3 regions were used to construct TCR beta libraries. TCRdb's own reprocessing of the public reads used fastp at Q25 and MiXCR and kept productive beta chains. Merged by CDR3 protein, the rows form single entries marked with the most common genes and DNA. This sample gives a few hundred thousand distinct CDR3 sequences in total; around 16% of them show up just once. The ten largest clones capture just over 20% of the sample. What the time point label conveys for this sample: newly diagnosed GD, antithyroid drugs for less than 3 months. For both TCR sequencing and RNA sequencing, RNA was extracted from PBMCs using TRIzol.

This same sample was also part of a study on T cells in Graves' hyperthyroidism and ophthalmopathy.

Material: peripheral blood mononuclear cells (PBMCs), obtained at new diagnosis, from a patient treated with antithyroid drugs. Source of these receptors: a woman between 18 and 30 years old with Graves disease. Donor details come from another sample of the same person, matched by shared clones.

This clonotype was recorded at least ten times. The rearrangement links TRBV2 to TRBJ1-1, with no clear D. V was trimmed by 8 bases and J by 10 bases, leaving 14 bases between them. This CDR3 contains 11 residues. The germline CDR1 and CDR2 sequences are SNHLY and FYNNEI. The CDR3 nucleotides read TGTGCCAGCGGCGGGTGGGGTTCAGCTTTCTTT. Protein product: CASGGWGSAFF.

This clonotype has at least ten counts. The chain couples TRBV11-2 to TRBJ2-5, with 8 positions matching TRBD1. The CDR3 totals 14 residues. The V segment lost 5 bases and the J segment 11 bases; nucleotides outside the gene matches: 13. Germline V gene data show CDR1 as SGHAT and CDR2 as FQNNGV. Here the CDR3 reads CASSRTGLTSGQYF. CDR3 in DNA: TGTGCCAGCAGCCGGACAGGGCTTACCTCCGGACAGTACTTC.

This clonotype was found many times. The gene calls are TRBV29-1 and TRBJ2-7; 9 bases match TRBD1. The CDR3 has 15 residues. V shed 3 bases and J 0 bases; nucleotides not matched to a gene: 6. Germline lookup yields CDR1 SQVTM and CDR2 ANQGSEA. The CDR3 protein is CSVEGGQGNSYEQYF. The CDR3 region has the DNA TGCAGCGTTGAGGGGGGACAGGGTAACTCCTACGAGCAGTACTTC.

This clonotype turned up a few times. Possible read error: a much larger clone is one base away. Likely a read error: the CDR3 ends without its conserved phenylalanine or tryptophan. The V call is TRBV10-2, the J call TRBJ1-2, with D possibly TRBD1 on 6 matching bases. Germline V gene lookup returns CDR1 WSHSY and CDR2 SAAADI. Trimming took 6 bases from V and 3 from J, leaving 20 bases between them. This CDR3 comprises 16 residues. Written as DNA, the CDR3 is TGCGCCAGCAGCCATTACCCGTGGGGGCGAGACTATGGCTACACCCTC. Translated, it gives CASSHYPWGRDYGYTL.

This chain uses TRBV19 with TRBJ2-6; the match to TRBD1 covers 7 bases. The junction had 4 bases not matched to a gene; V was cut back by 6 bases and J by 2 bases. The CDR3 loop spans 15 amino acids. The germline gives CDR1 LNHDA, CDR2 SQIVND (reference sequence). The CDR3 sequence: CASRPTGAGANVLTF. The CDR3 DNA reads as TGTGCCAGTAGGCCTACAGGGGCTGGGGCCAACGTCCTGACTTTC.

V gene TRBV19 combines with J gene TRBJ2-5, with D possibly being TRBD1 (6 bases). The J call may be wrong; the DNA end is better matched by TRBJ2-7. This CDR3 is built from 13 residues. CDR1 is LNHDA and CDR2 is SQIVND in the germline V gene (reference sequence). CDR3 nucleotide sequence: TGTGCCAGTAGTTCAGGACAGCCCTACGAGCAGTACTTC. Translation gives CASSSGQPYEQYF.

Only a few counts were recorded for this clonotype. The CDR3 bases are TGTGCCAGCGGGGACATGAACACTGAAGCTTTCTTT. The encoded protein is CASGDMNTEAFF. The chain links TRBV27 to TRBJ1-1, with a possible D match to TRBD1 (6 bases). Deletions cut 8 bases from V and 0 bases from J, with 7 bases between. Germline-derived CDR1 and CDR2 are MNHEY and SMNVEV (reference sequence). CDR3 length: 12 residues.

The sample holds many counts of this clonotype. The V call is TRBV7-9, the J call TRBJ2-3; 10 bases are a match to TRBD1. With V trimmed by 4 bases and J by 2 bases, 6 bases remained unmatched. The CDR3 is 16 amino acids. The germline CDR1 and CDR2 sequences are SEHNR and FQNEAQ (reference sequence). The CDR3 protein is CASSSDRGLDTDTQYF. In DNA, the CDR3 is TGTGCCAGCAGCTCCGACAGGGGGCTTGACACAGATACGCAGTATTTT.

This clonotype was seen at least ten times. The chain couples TRBV30 to TRBJ1-1, with D maybe TRBD1 (5 bases). The CDR3 loop spans 14 amino acids. Germline CDR1 is GTSNPN and CDR2 is SVGIG (reference sequence). V was pared by 5 bases and J by 11 bases, with 24 bases between. CDR3 coding DNA: TGTGCCTGGTCTCGGACACCCAGTCCACCGTGGGCTTTCTTT. Protein product: CAWSRTPSPPWAFF.

This clonotype was observed a few times. The gene calls are TRBV9 and TRBJ1-2; 10 bases fit TRBD1. The CDR3 has 15 amino acids. Germline CDR1 SGDLS, CDR2 YYNGEE. Trimming took 0 bases from V and 8 from J; bases not matched to a gene: 7. The CDR3 loop is CASSVESWTGGGYTF. The CDR3 nucleotides read TGTGCCAGCAGCGTAGAGTCGTGGACAGGGGGAGGCTACACCTTC.

The sample holds many counts of this clonotype. The rearrangement uses TRBV18 and TRBJ2-3; D is unclear. Germline V gene data show CDR1 as KGHSH and CDR2 as LQKENI. The CDR3 has 16 amino acids. V was clipped by 3 bases and J by 0 bases, with 13 bases between them. The CDR3 DNA follows: TGTGCCAGCTCACCCAAGGCGATGACTAGCACAGATACGCAGTATTTT. Translating gives CASSPKAMTSTDTQYF.

Ten or more counts support this clonotype. CDR3 amino acids: CASSLGQGNTDTQYF. The DNA of the CDR3 is TGCGCCAGCAGCTTGGGGCAGGGAAACACAGATACGCAGTATTTT. The gene calls are TRBV5-1 and TRBJ2-3; TRBD1 might be the D (5 bases). Per the germline V gene, CDR1 is SGHRS and CDR2 is YFSETQ. CDR3 length equals 15 residues. Between the trimmed V and J ends, which lost 0 bases and 2 bases, there was a span of 10 bases.

This clonotype was detected ten times or more. The rearrangement links TRBV30 to TRBJ2-7; unclear D gene. CDR3 length: 13 residues. Germline loops: CDR1 GTSNPN, CDR2 SVGIG (reference sequence). V shed 0 bases and J shed 2 bases, with 8 bases lying between them. CDR3 amino acids: CAWSVSSTYEQYF. For the CDR3, the DNA is TGTGCCTGGAGTGTTAGCAGCACCTACGAGCAGTACTTC.

This clonotype was counted many times. This sequence joins TRBV3-1 and TRBJ2-1; tentatively, D is TRBD1 (5 bases). V shed 1 base and J shed 9 bases, with 13 bases lying between them. CDR3 size: 14 residues. Germline CDR1 and CDR2: LGHDT and YNNKEL (reference sequence). The CDR3 reads CASSQGVRTPEQFF. In DNA form, the CDR3 reads TGTGCCAGCAGCCAAGGGGTTAGGACACCTGAGCAGTTCTTC.

This clonotype showed up just a few times. CDR3 nucleotide sequence: TGTGCCAGCAGTTATTTGGGTCAGGGCACAGATACGCAGTATTTT. Its translation is CASSYLGQGTDTQYF. V and J are TRBV6-2 or TRBV6-3 and TRBJ2-3; no clear D. V was cut by 3 bases and J by 1 base, with 11 bases left in between. The CDR3 has 15 amino acids. Germline V lookup: CDR1 MNHEY, CDR2 SVGEGT.

This clonotype has only a few counts. The V gene is TRBV27, the J gene TRBJ1-5; 12 bases match TRBD1. J gave up 0 bases and V 3 bases, and 3 bases lay outside the gene matches. The germline CDR1 and CDR2 sequences are MNHEY and SMNVEV (reference sequence). CDR3 length: 17 amino acids. The CDR3 loop reads CASSLGTGGPSNQPQHF. In DNA, the CDR3 is TGTGCCAGCAGTTTGGGGACAGGGGGCCCTAGCAATCAGCCCCAGCATTTT.

This clonotype was found many times. At one of its ends the junction is not consistent with the germline gene, which may arise from a read error. V gene TRBV4-2 combines with J gene TRBJ2-7; TRBD2 is a possible D gene (6 bases). Germline V lookup: CDR1 LGHNA, CDR2 YNFKEQ. The CDR3 is 14 amino acids. The CDR3 sequence is CASSQASGEGERYF. The CDR3 bases are TGTGCCAGCAGCCAAGCCTCGGGGGAAGGTGAGCGGTACTTC.

This clonotype occurred many times. The chain combines TRBV4-2 with TRBJ1-1; D uncertain. Between the trimmed V and J ends, which lost 0 bases and 0 bases, there was a span of 8 bases. The CDR3 sequence is 15 residues long. Germline CDR1 is LGHNA and CDR2 is YNFKEQ. Written as DNA, the CDR3 is TGTGCCAGCAGCCAAGATCCTTCGGTGAACACTGAAGCTTTCTTT. This sequence encodes CASSQDPSVNTEAFF.

This rearrangement joins TRBV19 to TRBJ2-7; the D gene is possibly TRBD2 (5 bases). The CDR3 is 13 amino acids. The V end was cut by 9 bases, the J end by 4 bases, with 16 bases between. Looked up from germline, CDR1 is LNHDA and CDR2 is SQIVND (reference sequence). CDR3 region: CASAAGVTYEQYF. CDR3 nucleotide sequence: TGTGCCAGCGCTGCCGGGGTGACGTACGAGCAGTACTTC.

Notes on this clonotype: A far larger clone is one nucleotide away, so this likely arose from a read error. V gene TRBV3-1 combines with J gene TRBJ2-1, with unresolved D. V gave up 1 base and J gave up 10 bases, with 11 bases separating them. Germline-derived CDR1 and CDR2 are LGHDT and YNNKEL (reference sequence). The CDR3 totals 13 residues. CDR3 nucleotides: TGTGCCAGCAGCCAAGTCTCCTCCTACGAGCAGTTCTTC. Translation: CASSQVSSYEQFF.